This T cell receptor beta chain was identified in a study of response to subunit inactivated influenza vaccine. Findings of the study overall: Authors suggested seasonal influenza vaccinations each recruit few new T cells.

The J segment lost 0 bases and the V segment lost 3 bases, leaving 3 bases of the junction unmatched. CDR3 length equals 15 residues. CDR1 is SGHTA and CDR2 is FQGTGA in the germline V gene. For this clonotype: The antigen is unknown.

TCRdb used MiXCR to reprocess the RT-PCR reads, holding one entry per CDR3 protein. The sample shows about half a million distinct CDR3 sequences, 11% of them seen only once. The specimen comprised PBMCs from blood, sampled 45 days after vaccination. The TCR comes from a man aged 50 to 59 who received an inactivated influenza vaccine. This chain joins TRBV7-3 and TRBJ2-3; 7 bases map to TRBD1. The CDR3 DNA sequence: TGTGCCAGCAGCTTCGTGGGACAGAGCACAGATACGCAGTATTTT. Protein sequence: CASSFVGQSTDTQYF.